This T cell receptor (beta chain) was recorded in a study of OX40 agonist ivuxolimab in advanced cancers. Overall study context: Dose-escalation patients had hepatocellular carcinoma, melanoma, renal cell or head and neck cancer. Notes on the study in general: Specificity for antigen went undetermined in the expanded peripheral T cells.

If patients had autoimmune disease history or systemic immunosuppression, they were excluded. Sampling of blood occurred at baseline, cycle 4 day 1, and cycle 7 day 1. Profiled with immunoSEQ multiplex PCR; TCRdb holds only in-frame clones, not every one. Here the sample spans fewer than 85,000 clones, around 80% being singletons. About this clone: Its antigen remains unidentified.

The CDR3 consists of 10 residues. Trimming pared 8 bases from V and 4 bases from J, leaving 5 bases between. CDR1 MNHNS and CDR2 SASEGT come from the germline V gene. The specimen comprised CD4+ or CD8+ T cells sorted from blood, sampled in a trial of the OX40 agonist ivuxolimab. This rearrangement joins TRBV6-1 to TRBJ2-5; unclear D gene. This TCR was sampled from an adult with an advanced solid tumor such as melanoma, head and neck, liver or kidney cancer. CDR3 amino acids: CASGVETQYF. The CDR3 coding sequence is TGTGCCAGCGGGGTAGAGACCCAGTACTTC.